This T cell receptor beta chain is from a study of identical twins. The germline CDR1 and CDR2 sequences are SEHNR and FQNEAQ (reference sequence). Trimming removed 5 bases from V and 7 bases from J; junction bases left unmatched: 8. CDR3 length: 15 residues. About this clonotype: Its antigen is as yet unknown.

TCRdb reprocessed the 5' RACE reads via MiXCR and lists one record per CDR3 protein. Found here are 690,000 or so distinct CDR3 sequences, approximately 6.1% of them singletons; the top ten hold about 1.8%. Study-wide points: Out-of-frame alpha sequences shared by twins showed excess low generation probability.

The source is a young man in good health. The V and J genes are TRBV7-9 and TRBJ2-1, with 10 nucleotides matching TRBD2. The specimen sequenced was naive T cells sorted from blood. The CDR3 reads CASSQGLASVNEQFF. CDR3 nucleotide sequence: TGTGCCAGCAGCCAGGGACTAGCGAGCGTTAATGAGCAGTTCTTC.